This T cell receptor beta chain emerged from a study of shared clonotypes between healthy human individuals. Study-level information: Three plates each covered CD4 naive and memory; CD8 naive two, CD8 memory one.

Repertoires were generated with immunoSEQ multiplex PCR, while TCRdb's copy carries only in-frame clones and drops some. There are over 2,000,000 clones in the sample; just over 90% occur only once, and about 1.7% lies in the top ten. The CDR3 consists of 15 residues. The V end was cut by 0 bases, the J end by 8 bases, with 15 bases between. Germline values: CDR1 SGDLS, CDR2 YYNGEE. General study findings and limits: Represented diversity (both genetic and exposure-history) was limited by the small number of donors. Across subsets, estimated richness was generally greater for naive than for memory populations.

In regard to this clone: Its antigen is not known.

It was CD45RO-negative cells, positively selected for CCR7, that made up naive CD8 cells, with terminally differentiated effector memory CD45RA+ cells excluded. Adults of Caucasian background living in Nashville, Tennessee made up all donors. J is TRBJ2-1 and V is TRBV9; no definite D call. This clonotype originated in a man younger than 30 in good health. Some clones in this sample may be carry-over from other donors' samples. Sequenced sample: naive CD8+ T cells from PBMCs. CDR3 region: CASSVVFGKVDEQFF. CDR3 in DNA: TGTGCCAGCAGCGTAGTTTTCGGAAAGGTCGATGAGCAGTTCTTC.